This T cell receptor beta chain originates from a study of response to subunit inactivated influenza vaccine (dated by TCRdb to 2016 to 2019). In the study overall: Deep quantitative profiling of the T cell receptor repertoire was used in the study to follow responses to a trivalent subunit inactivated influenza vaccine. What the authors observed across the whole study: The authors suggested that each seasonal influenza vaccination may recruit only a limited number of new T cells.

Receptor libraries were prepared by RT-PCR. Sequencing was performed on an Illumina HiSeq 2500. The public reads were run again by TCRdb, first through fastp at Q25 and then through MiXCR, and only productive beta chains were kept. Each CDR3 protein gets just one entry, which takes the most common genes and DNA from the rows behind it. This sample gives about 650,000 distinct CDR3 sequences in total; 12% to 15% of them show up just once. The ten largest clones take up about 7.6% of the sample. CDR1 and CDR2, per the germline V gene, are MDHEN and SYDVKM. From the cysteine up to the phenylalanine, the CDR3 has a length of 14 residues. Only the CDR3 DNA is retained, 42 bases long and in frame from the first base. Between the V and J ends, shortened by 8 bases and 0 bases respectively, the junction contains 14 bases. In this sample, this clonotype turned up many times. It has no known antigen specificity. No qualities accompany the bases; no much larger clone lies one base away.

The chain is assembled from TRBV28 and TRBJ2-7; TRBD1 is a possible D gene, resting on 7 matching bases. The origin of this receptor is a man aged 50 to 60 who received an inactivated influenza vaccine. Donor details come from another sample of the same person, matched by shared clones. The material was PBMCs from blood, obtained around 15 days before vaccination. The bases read TGTGCCAGCGGATACAGGGGAGGCTCCTACGAGCAGTACTTC. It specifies CASGYRGGSYEQYF.